The source of this T cell receptor beta chain is a study of shared clonotypes between healthy human individuals. The V segment lost 4 bases and the J segment 4 bases; nucleotides outside the gene matches: 6. CDR3 length equals 15 residues. CDR1 MGHRA and CDR2 YSYEKL come from the germline V gene. Replicate PCRs for sorted subsets used approximately 220 ng DNA; this equaled 25,000 to 35,000 T cell genomes. Clones were read by immunoSEQ multiplex PCR, and TCRdb kept only the in-frame ones, dropping some. The sample yields approximately 1,500,000 clones, 98% seen once. This TCR was recovered from a man between 25 and 39 years old in good health. Sequencing was performed on naive CD4+ T cells sorted from blood. The subset: CD45RA+ positively selected. The rearrangement uses TRBV4-1 and TRBJ2-7, with 11 bases that match TRBD2. The CDR3 loop reads CASSPGGTSGYEQYF. CDR3 coding DNA: TGCGCCAGCAGCCCAGGGGGGACTAGCGGATACGAGCAGTACTTC.